The TCR beta chain under discussion was sequenced for a study of T-cell memory formation after mild COVID-19. Study overall: There were largely donor-specific TCR clusters.

V was shortened by 0 bases and J by 5 bases, with 8 bases between the two germline ends. This CDR3 contains 13 residues. The germline V gene has CDR1 SGHRS and CDR2 YFSETQ. Study-level findings and limits: Day 15 to 85 contracting clones showed balanced CD4/CD8; day 15 to 37 expanders favored CD4+.

Turning to this clonotype: Its antigen is undetermined.

The authors produced TCR alpha and TCR beta cDNA libraries with sample barcodes and UMIs by 5'RACE using constant-segment primers. TCRdb passed the 5' RACE reads through MiXCR, listing each CDR3 protein once. The sample carries about 180,000 distinct CDR3 sequences, around 20% recorded once. The chain joins TRBV5-1 to TRBJ2-5; D is ambiguous. Sequencing was carried out using PBMCs or a T cell subset sorted from them (not recorded which). The origin of this receptor is a man aged 18 to 30 who had mild COVID-19 (a few samples of this study predate the infection). Cell type and time point are not known. The CDR3 reads CASSLGVFETQYF. The CDR3 DNA is TGCGCCAGCAGCTTGGGGGTGTTCGAGACCCAGTACTTC.